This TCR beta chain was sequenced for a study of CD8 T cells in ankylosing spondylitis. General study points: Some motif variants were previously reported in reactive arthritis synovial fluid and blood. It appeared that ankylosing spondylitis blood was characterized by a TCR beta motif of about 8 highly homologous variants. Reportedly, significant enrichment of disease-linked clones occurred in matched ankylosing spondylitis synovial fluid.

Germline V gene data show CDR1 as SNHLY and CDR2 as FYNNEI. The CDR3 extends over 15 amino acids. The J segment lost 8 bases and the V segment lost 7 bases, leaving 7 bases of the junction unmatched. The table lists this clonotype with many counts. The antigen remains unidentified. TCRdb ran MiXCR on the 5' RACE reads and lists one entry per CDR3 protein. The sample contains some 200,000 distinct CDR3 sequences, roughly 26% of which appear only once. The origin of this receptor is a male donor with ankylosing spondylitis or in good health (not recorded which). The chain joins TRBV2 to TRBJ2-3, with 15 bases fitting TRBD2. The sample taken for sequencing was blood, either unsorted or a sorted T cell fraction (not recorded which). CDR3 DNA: TGTGCCAGCACCCTGGGACTAGCGGGAGGCGTTACGCAGTATTTT. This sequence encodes CASTLGLAGGVTQYF.